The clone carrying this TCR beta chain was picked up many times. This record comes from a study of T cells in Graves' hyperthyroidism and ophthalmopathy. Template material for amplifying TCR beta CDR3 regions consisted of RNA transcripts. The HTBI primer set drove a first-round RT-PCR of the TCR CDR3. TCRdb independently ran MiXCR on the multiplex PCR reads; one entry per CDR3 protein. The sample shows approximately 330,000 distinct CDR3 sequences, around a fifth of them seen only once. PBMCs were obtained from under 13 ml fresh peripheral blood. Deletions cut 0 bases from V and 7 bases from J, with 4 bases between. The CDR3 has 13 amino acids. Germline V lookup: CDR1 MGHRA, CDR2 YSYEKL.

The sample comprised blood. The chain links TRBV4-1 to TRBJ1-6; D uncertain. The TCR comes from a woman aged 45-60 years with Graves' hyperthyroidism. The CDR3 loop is CASSQDHNSPLHF. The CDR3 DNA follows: TGCGCCAGCAGCCAAGATCACAATTCACCCCTCCACTTT.